This T cell receptor (beta chain) came from a study of graft-versus-host responses after intestinal transplantation. Study details: Grafts that recipients had were multivisceral, liver-intestinal, or isolated intestinal transplants.

General study results and limits: Those patients showing graft-donor T cell macrochimerism displayed high graft-versus-host to host-versus-graft clonal ratios in allografts.

For this clone: The antigen is unknown. The junction shows a germline mismatch at one end, possibly a read error.

Only in-frame clones appear in the TCRdb table, and some are missing; sequencing was by immunoSEQ multiplex PCR. The data show approximately 77,000 clones, with roughly 89% seen just once and approximately 0.34% held by the top ten. The germline gives CDR1 MDHEN, CDR2 SYDVKM. This CDR3 comprises 18 residues. The chain recombines TRBV28 with TRBJ1-6; D is ambiguous. The sample here was unstimulated CD4+ T cells sorted from spleen or lymph node cells, taken before intestinal transplant. The sequence was collected from a human donor who received an intestinal transplant. DNA of the CDR3: TGCGCGGGGTCCCGGAGCACGGGCTTCGGCGCCTATAATTCACCCCTCCACTTT. Residues: CAGSRSTGFGAYNSPLHF.